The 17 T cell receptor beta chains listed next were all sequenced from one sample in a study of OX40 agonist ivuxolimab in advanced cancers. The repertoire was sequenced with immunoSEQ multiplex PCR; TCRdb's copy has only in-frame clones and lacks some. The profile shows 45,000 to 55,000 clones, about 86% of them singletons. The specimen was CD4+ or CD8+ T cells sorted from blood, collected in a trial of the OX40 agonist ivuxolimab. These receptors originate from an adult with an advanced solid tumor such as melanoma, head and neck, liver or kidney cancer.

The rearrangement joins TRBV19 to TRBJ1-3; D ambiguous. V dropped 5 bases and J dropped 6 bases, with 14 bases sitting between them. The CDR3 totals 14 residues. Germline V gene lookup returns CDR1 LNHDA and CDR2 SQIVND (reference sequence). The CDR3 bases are TGTGCCAGTAGTCCCGGTGGACCCACAAACACCATATATTTT. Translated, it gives CASSPGGPTNTIYF.

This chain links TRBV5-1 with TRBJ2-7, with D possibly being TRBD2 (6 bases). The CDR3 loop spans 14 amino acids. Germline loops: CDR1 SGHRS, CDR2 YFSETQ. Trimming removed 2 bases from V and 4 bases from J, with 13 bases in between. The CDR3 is CASSFAGPGYEQYF. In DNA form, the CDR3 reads TGCGCCAGCAGCTTTGCGGGACCCGGATACGAGCAGTACTTC.

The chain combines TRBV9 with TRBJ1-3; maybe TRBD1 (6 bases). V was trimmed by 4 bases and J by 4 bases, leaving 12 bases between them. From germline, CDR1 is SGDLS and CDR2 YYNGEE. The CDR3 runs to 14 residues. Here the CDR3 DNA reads TGTGCCAGCAGCCCTGACGGGGGCGGAAACACCATATATTTT. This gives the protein CASSPDGGGNTIYF.

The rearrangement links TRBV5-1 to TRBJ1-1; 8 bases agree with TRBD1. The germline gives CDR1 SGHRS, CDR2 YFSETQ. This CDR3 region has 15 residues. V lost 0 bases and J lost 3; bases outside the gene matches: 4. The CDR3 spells CASSLGVQGDTEAFF. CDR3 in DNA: TGCGCCAGCAGCTTGGGGGTACAGGGGGACACTGAAGCTTTCTTT. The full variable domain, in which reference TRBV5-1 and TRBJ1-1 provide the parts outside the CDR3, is KAGVTQTPRYLIKTRGQQVTLSCSPISGHRSVSWYQQTPGQGLQFLFEYFSETQRNKGNFPGRFSGRQFSNSRSEMNVSTLELGDSALYLCASSLGVQGDTEAFFGQGTRLTVV.

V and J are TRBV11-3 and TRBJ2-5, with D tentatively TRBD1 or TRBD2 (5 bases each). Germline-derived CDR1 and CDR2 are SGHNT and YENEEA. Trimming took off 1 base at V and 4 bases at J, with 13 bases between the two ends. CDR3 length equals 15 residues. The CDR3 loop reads CASSLASGAGETQYF. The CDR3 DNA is TGTGCCAGCAGCTTAGCTTCTGGGGCGGGAGAGACCCAGTACTTC. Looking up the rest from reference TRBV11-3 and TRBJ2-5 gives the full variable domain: EAGVVQSPRYKIIEKKQPVAFWCNPISGHNTLYWYLQNLGQGPELLIRYENEEAVDDSQLPKDRFSAERLKGVDSTLKIQPAELGDSAVYLCASSLASGAGETQYFGPGTRLLVL.

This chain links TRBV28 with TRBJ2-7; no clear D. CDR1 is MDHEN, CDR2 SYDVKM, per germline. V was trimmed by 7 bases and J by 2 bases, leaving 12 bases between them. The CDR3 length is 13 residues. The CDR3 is CASNTDGAYEQYF. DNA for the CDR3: TGTGCCAGCAACACTGACGGAGCCTACGAGCAGTACTTC.

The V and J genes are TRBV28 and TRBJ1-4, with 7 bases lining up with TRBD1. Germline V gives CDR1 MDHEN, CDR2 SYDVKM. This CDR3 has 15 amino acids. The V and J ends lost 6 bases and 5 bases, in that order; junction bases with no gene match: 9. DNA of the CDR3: TGTGCCAGCAGCCTTCCGACAGGGAGGAATGAAAAACTGTTTTTT. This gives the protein CASSLPTGRNEKLFF.

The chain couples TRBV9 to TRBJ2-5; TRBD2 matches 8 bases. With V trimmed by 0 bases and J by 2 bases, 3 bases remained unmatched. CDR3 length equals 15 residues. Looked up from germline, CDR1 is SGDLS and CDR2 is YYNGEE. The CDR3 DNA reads TGTGCCAGCAGCGTAGCAGCGGGAGTGCAAGAGACCCAGTACTTC. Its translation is CASSVAAGVQETQYF.

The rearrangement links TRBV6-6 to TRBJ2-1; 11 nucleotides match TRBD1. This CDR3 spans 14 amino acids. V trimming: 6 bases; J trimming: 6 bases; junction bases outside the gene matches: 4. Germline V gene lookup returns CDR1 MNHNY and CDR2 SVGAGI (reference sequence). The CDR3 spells CASRPGTGGNEQFF. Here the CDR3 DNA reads TGTGCCAGCAGACCTGGGACAGGGGGCAATGAGCAGTTCTTC.

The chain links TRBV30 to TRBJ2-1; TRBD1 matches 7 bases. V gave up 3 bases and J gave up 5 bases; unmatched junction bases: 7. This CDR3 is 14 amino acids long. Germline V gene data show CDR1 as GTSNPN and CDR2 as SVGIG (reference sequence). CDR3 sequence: CAWRDRPHHNEQFF. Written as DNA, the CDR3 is TGTGCCTGGAGGGACAGGCCGCACCACAATGAGCAGTTCTTC. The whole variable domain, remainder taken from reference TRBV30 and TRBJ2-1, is SQTIHQWPATLVQPVGSPLSLECTVEGTSNPNLYWYRQAAGRGLQLLFYSVGIGQISSEVPQNLSASRPQDRQFILSSKKLLLSDSGFYLCAWRDRPHHNEQFFGPGTRLTVL.

The CDR3 loop reads CASSSITLAGGLSGANVLTF. In DNA, the CDR3 is TGTGCCAGCAGCTCGATTACTTTAGCGGGAGGACTCTCTGGGGCCAACGTCCTGACTTTC. V is TRBV5-4 and J is TRBJ2-6, with 10 bases matching TRBD2. Losses at the gene ends were 3 bases for V and 0 bases for J; bases not matched to a gene: 12. The CDR3 has 20 amino acids. In germline, CDR1 is SGHNT, CDR2 YYREEE (reference sequence).

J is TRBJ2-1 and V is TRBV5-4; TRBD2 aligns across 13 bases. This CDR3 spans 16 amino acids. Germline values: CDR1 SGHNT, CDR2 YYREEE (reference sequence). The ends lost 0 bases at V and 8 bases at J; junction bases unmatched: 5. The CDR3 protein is CASSLAGTSGIDEQFF. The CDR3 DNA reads TGTGCCAGCAGCTTGGCGGGGACTAGCGGGATAGATGAGCAGTTCTTC.

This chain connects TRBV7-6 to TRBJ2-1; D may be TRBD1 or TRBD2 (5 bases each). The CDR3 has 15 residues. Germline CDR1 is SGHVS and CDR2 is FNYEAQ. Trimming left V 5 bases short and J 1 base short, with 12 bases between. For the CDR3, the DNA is TGTGCCAGCAGCGTAGTGGGGGAGTCCTACAATGAGCAGTTCTTC. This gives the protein CASSVVGESYNEQFF.

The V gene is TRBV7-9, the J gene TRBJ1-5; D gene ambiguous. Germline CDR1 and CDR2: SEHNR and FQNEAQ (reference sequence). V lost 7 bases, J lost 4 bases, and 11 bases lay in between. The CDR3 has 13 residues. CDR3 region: CASTAGRNQPQHF. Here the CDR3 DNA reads TGTGCCAGCACCGCCGGTAGAAATCAGCCCCAGCATTTT.

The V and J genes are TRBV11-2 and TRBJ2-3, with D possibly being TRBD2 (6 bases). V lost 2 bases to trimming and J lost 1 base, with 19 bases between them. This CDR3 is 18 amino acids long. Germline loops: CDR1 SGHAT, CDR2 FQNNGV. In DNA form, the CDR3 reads TGTGCCAGCAGCTTACTGGGAGCGGGCGGCCTGGGCACAGATACGCAGTATTTT. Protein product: CASSLLGAGGLGTDTQYF. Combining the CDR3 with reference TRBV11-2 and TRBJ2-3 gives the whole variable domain EAGVAQSPRYKIIEKRQSVAFWCNPISGHATLYWYQQILGQGPKLLIQFQNNGVVDDSQLPKDRFSAERLKGVDSTLKIQPAKLEDSAVYLCASSLLGAGGLGTDTQYFGPGTRLTVL.

The CDR3 loop reads CASSTRTLNEQFF. The CDR3 DNA is TGCGCCAGCAGCACTAGGACTCTCAATGAGCAGTTCTTC. The rearrangement joins TRBV5-1 to TRBJ2-1; possible D gene TRBD2, 5 bases. This CDR3 contains 13 residues. V lost 4 bases and J lost 6, with 11 bases in between. CDR1 and CDR2 (germline): SGHRS, YFSETQ.

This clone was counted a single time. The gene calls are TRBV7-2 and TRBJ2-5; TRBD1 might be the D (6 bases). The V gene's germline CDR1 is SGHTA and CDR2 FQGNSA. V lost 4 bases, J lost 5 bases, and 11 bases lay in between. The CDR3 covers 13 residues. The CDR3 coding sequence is TGTGCCAGCAGCTACAGGGTCCAGGAGACCCAGTACTTC. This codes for CASSYRVQETQYF.